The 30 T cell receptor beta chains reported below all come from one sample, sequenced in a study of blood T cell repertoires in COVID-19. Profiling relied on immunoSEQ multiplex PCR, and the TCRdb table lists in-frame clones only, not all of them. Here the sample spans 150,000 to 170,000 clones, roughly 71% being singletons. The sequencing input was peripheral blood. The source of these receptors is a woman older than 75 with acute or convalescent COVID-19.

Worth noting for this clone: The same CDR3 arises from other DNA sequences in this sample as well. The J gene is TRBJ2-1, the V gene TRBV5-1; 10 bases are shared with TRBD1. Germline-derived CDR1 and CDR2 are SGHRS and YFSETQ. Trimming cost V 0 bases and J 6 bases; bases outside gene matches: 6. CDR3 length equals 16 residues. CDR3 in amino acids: CASSLAGQGGRNEQFF. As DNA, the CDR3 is TGCGCCAGCAGCTTGGCAGGACAGGGGGGGCGCAATGAGCAGTTCTTC.

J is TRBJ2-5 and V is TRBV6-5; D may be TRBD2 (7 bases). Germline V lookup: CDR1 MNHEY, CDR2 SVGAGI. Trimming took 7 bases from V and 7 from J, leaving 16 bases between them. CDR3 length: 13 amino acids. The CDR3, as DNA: TGTGCCAGCAAGGGGGAGGGGGGTCGGACCCAGTACTTC. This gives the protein CASKGEGGRTQYF.

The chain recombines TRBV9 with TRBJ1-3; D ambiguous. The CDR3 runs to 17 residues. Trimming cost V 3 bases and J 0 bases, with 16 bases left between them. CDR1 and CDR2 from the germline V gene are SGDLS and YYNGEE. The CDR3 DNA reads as TGTGCCAGCAGCGGGACTTTGGGATTAATCTCTGGAAACACCATATATTTT. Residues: CASSGTLGLISGNTIYF.

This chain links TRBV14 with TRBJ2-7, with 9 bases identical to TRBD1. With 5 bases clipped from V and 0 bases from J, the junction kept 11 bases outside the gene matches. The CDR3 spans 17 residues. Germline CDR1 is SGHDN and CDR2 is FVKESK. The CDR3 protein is CASSNRRGTGSSYEQYF. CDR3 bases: TGTGCCAGCAGCAATCGAAGAGGGACAGGGTCCTCCTACGAGCAGTACTTC.

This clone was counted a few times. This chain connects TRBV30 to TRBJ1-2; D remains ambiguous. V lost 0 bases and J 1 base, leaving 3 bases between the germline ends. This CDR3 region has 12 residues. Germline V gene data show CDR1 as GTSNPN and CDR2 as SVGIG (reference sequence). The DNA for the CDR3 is TGTGCCTGGAGTGTCAATAACTATGGCTACACCTTC. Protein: CAWSVNNYGYTF.

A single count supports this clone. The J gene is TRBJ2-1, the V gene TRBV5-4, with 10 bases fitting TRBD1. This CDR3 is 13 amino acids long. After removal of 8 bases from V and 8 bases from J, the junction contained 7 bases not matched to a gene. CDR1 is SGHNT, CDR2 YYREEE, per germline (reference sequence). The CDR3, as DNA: TGTGCCAGTGACCCGGGACAGGGGCATGAGCAGTTCTTC. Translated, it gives CASDPGQGHEQFF.

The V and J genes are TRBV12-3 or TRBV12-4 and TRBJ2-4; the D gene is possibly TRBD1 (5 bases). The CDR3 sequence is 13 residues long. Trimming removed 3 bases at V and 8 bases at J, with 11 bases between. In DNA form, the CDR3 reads TGTGCCAGCAGTTTTACAGGCCTAGACATTCAGTACTTC. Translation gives CASSFTGLDIQYF.

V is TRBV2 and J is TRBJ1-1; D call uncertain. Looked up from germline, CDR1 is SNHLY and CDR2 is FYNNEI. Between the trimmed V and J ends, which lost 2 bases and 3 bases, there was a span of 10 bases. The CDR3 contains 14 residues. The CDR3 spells CASSELGRDTEAFF. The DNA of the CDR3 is TGTGCCAGCAGTGAATTAGGTCGGGACACTGAAGCTTTCTTT.

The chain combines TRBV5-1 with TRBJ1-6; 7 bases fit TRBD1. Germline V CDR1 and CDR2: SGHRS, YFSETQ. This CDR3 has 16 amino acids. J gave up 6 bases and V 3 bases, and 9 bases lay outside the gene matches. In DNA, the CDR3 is TGCGCCAGCAGCTGGAGCCAGGGGGACCCTAATTCACCCCTCCACTTT. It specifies CASSWSQGDPNSPLHF. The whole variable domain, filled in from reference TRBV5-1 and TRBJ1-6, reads KAGVTQTPRYLIKTRGQQVTLSCSPISGHRSVSWYQQTPGQGLQFLFEYFSETQRNKGNFPGRFSGRQFSNSRSEMNVSTLELGDSALYLCASSWSQGDPNSPLHFGNGTRLTVT.

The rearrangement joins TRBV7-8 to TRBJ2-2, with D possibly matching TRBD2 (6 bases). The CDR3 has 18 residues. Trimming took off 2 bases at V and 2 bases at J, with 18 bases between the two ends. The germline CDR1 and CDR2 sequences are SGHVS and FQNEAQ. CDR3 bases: TGTGCCAGCAGCTTAAAGGTACTCGCGGGACCCAACACCGGGGAGCTGTTTTTT. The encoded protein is CASSLKVLAGPNTGELFF.

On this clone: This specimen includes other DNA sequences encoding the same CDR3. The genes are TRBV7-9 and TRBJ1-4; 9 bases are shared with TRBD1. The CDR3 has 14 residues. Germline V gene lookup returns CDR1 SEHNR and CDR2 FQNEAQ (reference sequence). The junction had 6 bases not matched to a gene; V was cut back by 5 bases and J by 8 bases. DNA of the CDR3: TGTGCCAGCAGCCTGGGACAGGGAGGGGAAAAACTGTTTTTT. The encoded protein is CASSLGQGGEKLFF.

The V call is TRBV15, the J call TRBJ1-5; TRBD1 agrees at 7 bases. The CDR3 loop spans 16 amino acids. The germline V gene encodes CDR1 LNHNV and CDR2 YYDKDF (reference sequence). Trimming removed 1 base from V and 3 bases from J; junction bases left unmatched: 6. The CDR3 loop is CATSRAPGQINQPQHF. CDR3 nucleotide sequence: TGTGCCACCAGCAGAGCGCCGGGACAGATCAATCAGCCCCAGCATTTT.

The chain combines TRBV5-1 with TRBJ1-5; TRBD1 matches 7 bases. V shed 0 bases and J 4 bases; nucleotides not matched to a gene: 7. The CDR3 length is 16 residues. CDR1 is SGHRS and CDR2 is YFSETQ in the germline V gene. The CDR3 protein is CASSLEGAGNNQPQHF. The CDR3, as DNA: TGCGCCAGCAGCTTGGAGGGGGCAGGGAATAATCAGCCCCAGCATTTT.

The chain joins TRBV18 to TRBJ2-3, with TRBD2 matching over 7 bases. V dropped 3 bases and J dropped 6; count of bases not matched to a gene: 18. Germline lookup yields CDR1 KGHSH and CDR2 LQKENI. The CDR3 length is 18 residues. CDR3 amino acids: CASSPRLGSGEAGDTQYF. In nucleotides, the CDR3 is TGTGCCAGCTCACCCCGCCTTGGAAGCGGGGAGGCTGGGGATACGCAGTATTTT.

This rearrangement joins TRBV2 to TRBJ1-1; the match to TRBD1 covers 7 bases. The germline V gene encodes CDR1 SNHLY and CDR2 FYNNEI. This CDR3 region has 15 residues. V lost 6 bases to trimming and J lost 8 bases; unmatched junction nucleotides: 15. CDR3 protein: CASSPRSDRQWEAFF. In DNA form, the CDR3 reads TGTGCCAGCAGCCCCCGATCGGACAGGCAATGGGAAGCTTTCTTT. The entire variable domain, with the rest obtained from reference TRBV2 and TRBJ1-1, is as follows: EPEVTQTPSHQVTQMGQEVILRCVPISNHLYFYWYRQILGQKVEFLVSFYNNEISEKSEIFDDQFSVERPDGSNFTLKIRSTKLEDSAMYFCASSPRSDRQWEAFFGQGTRLTVV.

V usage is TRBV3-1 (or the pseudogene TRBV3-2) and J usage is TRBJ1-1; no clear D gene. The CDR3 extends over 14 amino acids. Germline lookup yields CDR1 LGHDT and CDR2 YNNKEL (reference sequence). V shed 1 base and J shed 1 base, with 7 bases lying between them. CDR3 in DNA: TGTGCCAGCAGCCAAGGATATAGGAACACTGAAGCTTTCTTT. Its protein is CASSQGYRNTEAFF.

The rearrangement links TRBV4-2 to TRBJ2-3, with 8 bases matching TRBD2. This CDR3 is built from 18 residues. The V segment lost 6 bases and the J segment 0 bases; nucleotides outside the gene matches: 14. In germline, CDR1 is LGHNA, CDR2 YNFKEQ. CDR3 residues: CASSLDRGGRRSTDTQYF. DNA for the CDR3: TGTGCCAGCAGTCTCGACCGGGGGGGCCGGCGGAGCACAGATACGCAGTATTTT.

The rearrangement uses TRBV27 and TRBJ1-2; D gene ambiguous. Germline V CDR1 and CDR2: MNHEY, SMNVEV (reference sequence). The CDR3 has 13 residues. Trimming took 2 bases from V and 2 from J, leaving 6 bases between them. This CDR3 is CASSLRRNYGYTF. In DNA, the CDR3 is TGTGCCAGCAGTTTAAGGAGAAACTATGGCTACACCTTC.

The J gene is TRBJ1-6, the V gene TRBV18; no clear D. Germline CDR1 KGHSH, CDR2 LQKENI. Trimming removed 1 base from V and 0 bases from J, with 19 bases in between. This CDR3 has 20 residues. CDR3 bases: TGTGCCAGCTCACCACGGGTATCAAACGGGATAAGCTCCTATAATTCACCCCTCCACTTT. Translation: CASSPRVSNGISSYNSPLHF. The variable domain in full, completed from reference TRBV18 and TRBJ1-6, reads NAGVMQNPRHLVRRRGQEARLRCSPMKGHSHVYWYRQLPEEGLKFMVYLQKENIIDESGMPKERFSAEFPKEGPSILRIQQVVRGDSAAYFCASSPRVSNGISSYNSPLHFGNGTRLTVT.

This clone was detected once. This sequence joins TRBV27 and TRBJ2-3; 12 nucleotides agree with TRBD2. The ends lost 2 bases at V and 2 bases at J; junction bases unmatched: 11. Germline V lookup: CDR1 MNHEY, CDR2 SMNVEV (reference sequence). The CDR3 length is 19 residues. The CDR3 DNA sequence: TGTGCCAGCAGTTTACTCTCCGGGACTAGCGGGTTATACACAGATACGCAGTATTTT. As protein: CASSLLSGTSGLYTDTQYF.

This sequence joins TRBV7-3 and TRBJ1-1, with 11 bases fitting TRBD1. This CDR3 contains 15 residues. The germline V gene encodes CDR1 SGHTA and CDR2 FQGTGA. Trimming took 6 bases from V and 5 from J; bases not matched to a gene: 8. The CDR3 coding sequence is TGTGCCAGCAGTTTCGTAGGGACAGGGGGGACTGAAGCTTTCTTT. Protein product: CASSFVGTGGTEAFF.

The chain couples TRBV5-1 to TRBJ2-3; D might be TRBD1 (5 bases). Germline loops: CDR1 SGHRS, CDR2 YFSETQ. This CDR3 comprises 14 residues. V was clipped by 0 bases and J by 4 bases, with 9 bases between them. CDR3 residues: CASSLGQSADTQYF. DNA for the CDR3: TGCGCCAGCAGCTTGGGACAGTCGGCAGATACGCAGTATTTT. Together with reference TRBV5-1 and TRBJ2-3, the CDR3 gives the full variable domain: KAGVTQTPRYLIKTRGQQVTLSCSPISGHRSVSWYQQTPGQGLQFLFEYFSETQRNKGNFPGRFSGRQFSNSRSEMNVSTLELGDSALYLCASSLGQSADTQYFGPGTRLTVL.

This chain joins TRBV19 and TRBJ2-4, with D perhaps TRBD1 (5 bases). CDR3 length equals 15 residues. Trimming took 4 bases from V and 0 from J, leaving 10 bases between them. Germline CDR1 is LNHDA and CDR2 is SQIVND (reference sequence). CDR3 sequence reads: CASSTGKGAKNIQYF. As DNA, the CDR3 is TGTGCCAGTAGTACAGGGAAAGGAGCCAAAAACATTCAGTACTTC.

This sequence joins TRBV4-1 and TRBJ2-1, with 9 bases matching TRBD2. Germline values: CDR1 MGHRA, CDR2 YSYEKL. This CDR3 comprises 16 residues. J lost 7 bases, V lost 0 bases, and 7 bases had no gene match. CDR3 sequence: CASSQDWGTSSNEQFF. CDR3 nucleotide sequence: TGCGCCAGCAGCCAAGACTGGGGGACTAGCTCGAATGAGCAGTTCTTC.

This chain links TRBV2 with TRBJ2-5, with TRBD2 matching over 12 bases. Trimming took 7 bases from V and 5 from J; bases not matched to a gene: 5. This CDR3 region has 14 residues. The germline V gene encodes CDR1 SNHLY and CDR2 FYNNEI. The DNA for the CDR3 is TGTGCCAGCAATCCCCTAGCGGGAGGGGAGACCCAGTACTTC. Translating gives CASNPLAGGETQYF.

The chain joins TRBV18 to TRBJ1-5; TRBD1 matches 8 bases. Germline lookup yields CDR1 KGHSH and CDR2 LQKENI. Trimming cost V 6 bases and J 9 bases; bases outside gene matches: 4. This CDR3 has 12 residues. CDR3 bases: TGTGCCAGCTCTGACAGGGGTCTGCCCCAGCATTTT. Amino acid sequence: CASSDRGLPQHF.

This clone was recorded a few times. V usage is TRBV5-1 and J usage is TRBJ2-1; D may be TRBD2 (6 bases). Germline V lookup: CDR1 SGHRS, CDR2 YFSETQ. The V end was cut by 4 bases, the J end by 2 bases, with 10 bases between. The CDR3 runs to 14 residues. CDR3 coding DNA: TGCGCCAGCAGCCCACTAGCTACCTACAATGAGCAGTTCTTC. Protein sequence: CASSPLATYNEQFF.

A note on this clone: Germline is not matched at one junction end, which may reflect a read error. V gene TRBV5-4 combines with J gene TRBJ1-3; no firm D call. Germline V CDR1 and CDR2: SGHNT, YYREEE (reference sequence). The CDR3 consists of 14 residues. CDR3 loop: CASNEGRRGGILDF. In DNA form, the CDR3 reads TGTGCCAGCAATGAAGGACGCCGAGGAGGTATATTAGATTTT.

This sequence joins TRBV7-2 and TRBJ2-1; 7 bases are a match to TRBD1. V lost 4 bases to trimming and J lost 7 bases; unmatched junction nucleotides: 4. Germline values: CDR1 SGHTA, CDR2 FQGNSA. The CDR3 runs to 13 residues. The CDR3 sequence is CASSWKQGNEQFF. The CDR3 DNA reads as TGTGCCAGCAGCTGGAAACAGGGGAATGAGCAGTTCTTC.

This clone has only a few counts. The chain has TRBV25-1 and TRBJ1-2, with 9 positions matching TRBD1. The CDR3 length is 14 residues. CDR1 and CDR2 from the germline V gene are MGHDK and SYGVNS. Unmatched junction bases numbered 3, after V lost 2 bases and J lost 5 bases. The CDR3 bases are TGTGCCAGCAGTGAAATGGGGACAGGGTATGGCTACACCTTC. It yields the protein CASSEMGTGYGYTF.